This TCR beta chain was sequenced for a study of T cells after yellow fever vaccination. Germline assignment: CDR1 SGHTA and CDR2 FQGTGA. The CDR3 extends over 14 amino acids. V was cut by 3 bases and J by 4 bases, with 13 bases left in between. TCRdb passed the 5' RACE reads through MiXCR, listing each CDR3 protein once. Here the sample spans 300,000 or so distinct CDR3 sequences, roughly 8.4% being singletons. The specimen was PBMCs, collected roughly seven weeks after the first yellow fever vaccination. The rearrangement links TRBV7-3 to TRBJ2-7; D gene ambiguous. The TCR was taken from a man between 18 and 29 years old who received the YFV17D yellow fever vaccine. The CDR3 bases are TGTGCCAGCAGCTTTGGTCCTTCGCCTTACGAGCAGTACTTC. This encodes CASSFGPSPYEQYF.